Listed below are T cell receptor beta chains from one sample, sequenced in a study of T cells after posttransplantation cyclophosphamide. Profiling relied on immunoSEQ multiplex PCR, and the TCRdb table lists in-frame clones only, not all of them. The sample lists around 31,000 clones; roughly 90% were seen once. Material for sequencing was naive CD4+ T cells sorted from blood. The receptors derive from a man younger than 40 in good health and a related stem cell transplant donor. Both conserved end residues are part of each CDR3. The D gene is left open where the match is weak. The size entry is marked missing in some rows and otherwise reads once, few, many or a size class.

TRBJ2-7	TRBV15	.	16	TRBD2	TGTGCCACCAGGACTAGCGGGGGAGCCGGCTCCTACGAGCAGTACTTC	CATRTSGGAGSYEQYF
TRBJ2-3	TRBV11-3	.	15	.	TGTGCCAGCAGCTTAAAGGCGGGGAGCACAGATACGCAGTATTTT	CASSLKAGSTDTQYF
TRBJ2-4	TRBV6-4	.	15	.	TGTGCCAGCGGTGGTGAGGTCACACATAAAAACATTCAGTACTTC	CASGGEVTHKNIQYF
TRBJ2-1	TRBV19	.	16	TRBD1	TGTGCCAGTAGTATGAGACAGGGTCTCTCCTACAATGAGCAGTTCTTC	CASSMRQGLSYNEQFF
TRBJ1-1	TRBV19	.	14	.	TGTGCCAGTAAGCCCCCCGAAGTGAACACTGAAGCTTTCTTT	CASKPPEVNTEAFF
TRBJ1-5	TRBV7-9	.	16	.	TGTGCCAGCAGCTTAATTCGGGACAACAGCAATCAGCCCCAGCATTTT	CASSLIRDNSNQPQHF
TRBJ2-3	TRBV9	.	17	TRBD2	TGTGCCAGCAGCGTCTACTCTAGCGGGGGCTCCTGGGATACGCAGTATTTT	CASSVYSSGGSWDTQYF
TRBJ2-7	TRBV27	.	16	TRBD2	TGTGCCAGCAGTTTAGAGCGGGGGCGCGAGATTACGAAGCAGTACTTC	CASSLERGREITKQYF
TRBJ2-3	TRBV5-4	.	15	TRBD1	TGTGCCAGCAGCCCGGGACAGAGACACACAGATACGCAGTATTTT	CASSPGQRHTDTQYF
TRBJ1-4	TRBV15	once	14	.	TGTGCCACCAGCCCGAGGAGGACTAATGAAAAACTGTTTTTT	CATSPRRTNEKLFF
TRBJ1-1	TRBV28	.	15	.	TGTGCCAGCATTCCCGGGGGAGGAGGGGACACTGAAGCTTTCTTT	CASIPGGGGDTEAFF
TRBJ2-7	TRBV6-6	.	16	.	TGTGCCAGCAGCCCCTTCGCGGACAGATTCTCCTACGAGCAGTACTTC	CASSPFADRFSYEQYF
TRBJ2-7	TRBV2	few	14	TRBD1	TGTGCCAGCAGTGGGGACAGCGTTCCTAACGAGCAGTACTTC	CASSGDSVPNEQYF
TRBJ2-3	TRBV5-1	.	13	.	TGCGCCAGCAGCAACTGGGCCACAGATACGCAGTATTTT	CASSNWATDTQYF
TRBJ2-5	TRBV5-1	.	14	.	TGCGCCAGCAGCTTGAAGGGGTATCGGGAGACCCAGTACTTC	CASSLKGYRETQYF
TRBJ1-4	TRBV6-5	.	14	TRBD1	TGTGCCAGCAGTTTTGACAGGGCGATTGAAAAACTGTTTTTT	CASSFDRAIEKLFF
TRBJ1-1	TRBV7-9	.	14	.	TGTGCCAGCAGCTTCATAAAGGAGGGGTGGGCAGCTTTCTTT	CASSFIKEGWAAFF
TRBJ1-2	TRBV7-9	.	14	.	TGTGCCAGCAGCGTGGGGCCATCTAACTATGGCTACACCTTC	CASSVGPSNYGYTF
TRBJ1-2	TRBV6-5	.	15	TRBD1	TGTGCCAGCAGTCACAAGACAGGGGGCGCCGGTGGCTACACCTTC	CASSHKTGGAGGYTF
TRBJ1-2	TRBV21-1	.	15	.	TGTGCCAGCAGCAAAATGGGGGGGACAGGGAATGGCTACACCTTC	CASSKMGGTGNGYTF
TRBJ1-2	TRBV7-2	.	16	TRBD1	TGTGCCAGCAGCCTTGACCCCGGACAGGGCGGATATGGCTACACCTTC	CASSLDPGQGGYGYTF
TRBJ2-5	TRBV6-6	.	15	.	TGTGCCAGTCCCTGGTCCGGGGTATTTCAAGAGACCCAGTACTTC	CASPWSGVFQETQYF
TRBJ2-3	TRBV4-3	.	16	TRBD2	TGCGCCAGCAGCCAAGAAGGAGCGGGGAACACAGATACGCAGTATTTT	CASSQEGAGNTDTQYF
TRBJ2-1	TRBV6-5	.	15	.	TGTGCCACCAGGGGACAACGGAGCTCCTACAATGAGCAGTTCTTC	CATRGQRSSYNEQFF
TRBJ2-7	TRBV14	.	13	TRBD2	TGTGCCAGCAGCCACGGGGGGTCCTACGAGCAGTACTTC	CASSHGGSYEQYF
TRBJ2-1	TRBV6-5	.	15	TRBD2	TGTGCCAGCAGTTACGCGGGGGTGCCCTACAATGAGCAGTTCTTC	CASSYAGVPYNEQFF
TRBJ1-2	TRBV15	.	14	.	TGTGCCACCAGCAGAGATCGAGGCCCCCTCGGATACACCTTC	CATSRDRGPLGYTF
TRBJ1-5	TRBV2	.	14	TRBD1	TGTGCCAGCAACCACAGGGGGCTCAATCAGCCCCAGCATTTT	CASNHRGLNQPQHF
TRBJ2-1	TRBV13	.	13	.	TGTGCCAGCAGCCCGAACAGGGCTGGGGGGCAGTTCTTC	CASSPNRAGGQFF
TRBJ1-5	TRBV28	.	15	TRBD1	TGTGCCAGCAGTTTAGACAGGGGGCAGAGACAGCCCCAGCATTTT	CASSLDRGQRQPQHF
TRBJ2-2	TRBV19	.	15	TRBD2	TGTGCCAGTATCGTAACTAGCGGGGTCACCGGGGAGCTGTTTTTT	CASIVTSGVTGELFF
TRBJ1-1	TRBV11-2	once	14	TRBD1	TGTGCCAGCAGCCCCAGGGGGCTGGGCACTGAAGCTTTCTTT	CASSPRGLGTEAFF
TRBJ1-1	TRBV6-6	once	11	.	TGTGCCTCCCAGGGCGACACTGAAGCTTTCTTT	CASQGDTEAFF
TRBJ2-5	TRBV19	.	13	.	TGTGCCAGTAGAGCACAGGGAGTAGAGACCCAGTACTTC	CASRAQGVETQYF
TRBJ1-4	TRBV27	.	16	.	TGTGCCAGCAGGCCAACTAGCGGGGGGCGATTTGAAAAACTGTTTTTT	CASRPTSGGRFEKLFF
TRBJ1-3	TRBV5-6	.	18	TRBD1	TGTGCCAGCAGCCGTCTTTGGACAGGAACAAGCTCTGGAAACACCATATATTTT	CASSRLWTGTSSGNTIYF
TRBJ2-3	TRBV9	.	16	TRBD2	TGTGCCAGCAGCGTAGGAGCGGGGGCGCTCACAGATACGCAGTATTTT	CASSVGAGALTDTQYF
TRBJ2-3	TRBV6-1	.	14	.	TGTGCCAGCATCCGGGGGGCACGGGCAGATACGCAGTATTTT	CASIRGARADTQYF
TRBJ2-2	TRBV19	.	14	TRBD1	TGTGCCAGTAGTATAGTAGGGGGCCCCGGGGAGCTGTTTTTT	CASSIVGGPGELFF
TRBJ2-3	TRBV5-1	.	15	.	TGCGCCAGCTCTCAATCGGGACACCGCACAGATACGCAGTATTTT	CASSQSGHRTDTQYF
TRBJ1-6	TRBV2	.	14	.	TGTGCCAGCAGTGAAATCGGAGGGAATTCACCCCTCCACTTT	CASSEIGGNSPLHF
TRBJ1-2	TRBV6-6	.	14	.	TGTGCCAGCAGTTACTCCAGGGGCCGGTATGGCTACACCTTC	CASSYSRGRYGYTF
TRBJ1-1	TRBV19	.	15	.	TGTGCCAGTAGTATCCCCACAGTTCCGAACACTGAAGCTTTCTTT	CASSIPTVPNTEAFF
TRBJ2-5	TRBV5-1	.	12	.	TGCGCCAGCAGCTTGGATGAGGGGACCCAGTACTTC	CASSLDEGTQYF
TRBJ1-1	TRBV23-1	.	12	.	TGCGCCAGGAAGGGGTCACAAACTGAAGCTTTCTTT	CARKGSQTEAFF
TRBJ2-2	TRBV19	few	14	TRBD1	TGTGCCAGTATAAGGACAGGAAACACCGGGGAGCTGTTTTTT	CASIRTGNTGELFF